This TCR beta chain stems from a study of T cell responses to AZD1222 COVID-19 vaccine. Profiling relied on immunoSEQ multiplex PCR, and the TCRdb table lists in-frame clones only, not all of them. Counted here are around 150,000 clones, roughly 90% occurring once; the ten biggest clones make up around 5.9%. About this clone itself: The antigen is not known.

Study-level points and caveats: Without day 14 samples, only post-peak T cell repertoires were studied. Vaccination with two AZD1222 doses was followed by a rise in Spike-specific TCR breadth and depth.

From germline, CDR1 is SEHNR and CDR2 FQNEAQ (reference sequence). V lost 0 bases and J 6 bases, leaving 12 bases between the germline ends. CDR3 length equals 16 residues. This clonotype originated in an adult in good health. The genes are TRBV7-9 and TRBJ1-6; D is perhaps TRBD1 (6 bases). Sequencing used peripheral blood, obtained on day 0 of AZD1222 vaccination. CDR3 sequence: CASSLARGGANSPLHF. The CDR3 nucleotides are TGTGCCAGCAGCTTAGCCCGAGGGGGGGCTAATTCACCCCTCCACTTT.